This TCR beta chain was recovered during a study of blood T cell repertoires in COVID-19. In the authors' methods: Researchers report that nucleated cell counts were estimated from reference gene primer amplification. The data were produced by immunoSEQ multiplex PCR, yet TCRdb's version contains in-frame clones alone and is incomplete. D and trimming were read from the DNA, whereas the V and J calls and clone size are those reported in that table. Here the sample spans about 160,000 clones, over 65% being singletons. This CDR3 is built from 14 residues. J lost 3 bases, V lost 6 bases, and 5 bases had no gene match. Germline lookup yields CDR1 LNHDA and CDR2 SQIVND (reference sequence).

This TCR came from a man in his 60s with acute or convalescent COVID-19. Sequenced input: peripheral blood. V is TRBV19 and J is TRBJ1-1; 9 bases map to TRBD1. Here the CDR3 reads CASSRTGDHTEAFF. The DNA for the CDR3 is TGTGCCAGTAGCCGGACAGGGGATCACACTGAAGCTTTCTTT.